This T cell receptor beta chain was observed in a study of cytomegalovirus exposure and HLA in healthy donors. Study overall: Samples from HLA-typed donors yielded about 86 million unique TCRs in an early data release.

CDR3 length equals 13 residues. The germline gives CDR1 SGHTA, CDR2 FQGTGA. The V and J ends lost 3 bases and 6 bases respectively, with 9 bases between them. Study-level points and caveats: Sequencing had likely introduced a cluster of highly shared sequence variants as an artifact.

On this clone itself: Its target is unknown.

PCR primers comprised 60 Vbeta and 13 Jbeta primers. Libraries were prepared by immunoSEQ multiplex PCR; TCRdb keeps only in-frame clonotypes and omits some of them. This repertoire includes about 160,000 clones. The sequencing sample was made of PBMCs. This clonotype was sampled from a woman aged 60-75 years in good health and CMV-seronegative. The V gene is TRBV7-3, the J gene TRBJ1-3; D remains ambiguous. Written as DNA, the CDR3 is TGTGCCAGCAGCTTGACTCGAGAAAACACCATATATTTT. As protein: CASSLTRENTIYF.